A single T cell receptor (beta chain) is shown here with its context. The source of the sample is a study of blood T cell repertoires in COVID-19. The method was immunoSEQ multiplex PCR; TCRdb's version includes in-frame clones alone and lacks a portion of them. This table holds 400,000 or so clones, 80% to 90% found once. This CDR3 contains 12 residues. The germline V and J ends were trimmed by 5 bases and 5 bases, with 9 bases remaining between them. In germline, CDR1 is MNHEY, CDR2 SVGAGI. The clonotype was recovered from a man aged 30 to 45 who had recovered from COVID-19. The rearrangement links TRBV6-5 to TRBJ1-1, with D possibly matching TRBD1 (6 bases). Sequencing was done on a sample of PBMCs or T cells enriched from blood (not recorded which). CDR3: CASSTTGTEAFF. In DNA form, the CDR3 reads TGTGCCAGCAGTACCACAGGGACTGAAGCTTTCTTT.